This T cell receptor (beta chain) is drawn from a study of vaccination effects on CD4 cells after COVID-19. Whole-study context: Three patients who were convalescent were sampled early, at day +14, and again late after vaccination. Sampling occurred a median 72 days post second dose, range 14 to 241.

CD4+ T cell isolation took place after less than 13 days of culture. Confirmation by PCR established that the person had SARS-CoV-2 infection between March and December 2020. Every participant took two doses of the BNT162b2 or mRNA-1273 vaccine. Germline V gene data show CDR1 as SGHTA and CDR2 as FQGNSA. V was pared by 1 base and J by 7 bases, with 5 bases of the junction left unmatched. The CDR3 consists of 15 residues. This clone was picked up one time. What it binds is not known. TCRdb keeps only in-frame clones here, not all; method: immunoSEQ multiplex PCR. The sample carries about 34,000 clones, roughly four fifths recorded once.

The rearrangement joins TRBV7-2 to TRBJ1-3, with 9 bases fitting TRBD1. This TCR derives from a human donor who had a prior SARS-CoV-2 infection. Sequenced material: CD4+ T cells from PBMCs cultured without peptide, taken after COVID-19 vaccination. Here the CDR3 DNA reads TGTGCCAGCAGCTTAGTTACAGGGGGCAGGAACACCATATATTTT. Protein sequence: CASSLVTGGRNTIYF.